This T cell receptor (beta chain) was recovered during a study of T cell clones after liver transplantation. The overall study: Graft-donor-reactive sequences were compared with third-party-reactive TCRbeta sequences from pre-transplant mixed lymphocyte reactions. Until 12-24 months post-transplant, subjects got standard immunosuppression and no induction.

TCRdb's table, derived via immunoSEQ multiplex PCR, lists solely in-frame clones and lacks some. Here the sample spans tens of thousands of clones, less than 85% being singletons. The germline gives CDR1 LGHNA, CDR2 YNFKEQ. CDR3 length: 15 amino acids. Trimming took off 0 bases at V and 0 bases at J, with 8 bases between the two ends. Study-level points and caveats: Migration into the graft, not deletion, may explain lost graft donor-reactive T cells.

Comments on this clone: Antigen unknown.

The gene calls are TRBV4-2 and TRBJ1-2; D unresolved. This TCR was sampled from a human patient who received a liver transplant. Some T cells may be transferred from the graft donor. The sample here was CD4+ T cells from blood, taken at the approximately 16-month timepoint. In nucleotides, the CDR3 is TGTGCCAGCAGCCAAGATGCTGACCCTAACTATGGCTACACCTTC. Amino acid sequence: CASSQDADPNYGYTF.